This TCR beta chain is drawn from a study of T cells in Graves' hyperthyroidism and ophthalmopathy (dated by TCRdb to about 2019). In the study overall: Peripheral blood samples were taken at initial diagnosis, before any treatment was given. To identify distinguishing TCR V-J signatures, a discovery cohort of about 95 patients was used, comprising 43 with Graves' ophthalmopathy and around 57 with stable Graves' hyperthyroidism. Prospective prediction of ophthalmopathy was tested in an independent validation cohort consisting of fewer than 20 hyperthyroidism patients and approximately 16 patients who later progressed to ophthalmopathy. The 90 to 100 discovery patients were randomly divided into training and test sets at a 7:3 ratio. The study also compared thyroid tissue and blood T-cell repertoires from about six Graves' hyperthyroidism patients. After blood sampling, hyperthyroidism patients were treated with methimazole at a starting dose of 30 mg daily, and ophthalmopathy patients were treated with high-dose intravenous methylprednisolone. The paper reports TCR Vbeta CDR3 sequencing of roughly 140 peripheral blood samples: 40 to 45 ophthalmopathy, fewer than 80 hyperthyroidism and approximately 17 progressor patients.

V is reduced by 3 bases and J by 3 bases, leaving a spacing of 18 bases between them. The CDR3 starts with the cysteine, ends with the phenylalanine, and has 15 residues. Only the CDR3 DNA is retained, 45 bases long and in frame from the first base. According to the germline V gene (reference sequence), CDR1 reads DFQATT and CDR2 reads SNEGSKA. This clonotype has more than one count but fewer than ten. Which antigen it targets is not known. The sample holds no much larger clone one base away, and base qualities are not on file. Overall results and qualifications from the work: Sample size was not statistically predetermined, and investigators were not blinded to group allocation. During validation, the model predicted progression to ophthalmopathy a median of roughly 7.1 months ahead of onset, with around 71% sensitivity and around 73% specificity. In cross-validation, a model built on a 13 V-J signature told ophthalmopathy apart from stable hyperthyroidism with under 90% sensitivity and roughly 81% specificity, and in testing the same model reached 80%/75%. Most expanded thyroid clonotypes (frequency above 0.001) were also detected in blood, a finding suggesting that blood repertoires may reflect thyroid immune responses.

TCR beta CDR3 regions were amplified from RNA transcripts. The first round of RT-PCR for the TCR CDR3 was performed with the HTBI primer set and the Qiagen OneStep RT-PCR kit. Libraries were constructed in a second round of multiplex PCR, after which size selection and purification were performed. The libraries were sequenced on an Illumina HiSeq2000 using paired-end 100 bp reads. The source study handled its data this way. SOAPnuke was used to process the raw data, removing reads that contained adapters or uncalled bases, had a mean Phred below 15, or lacked an exact match to the constant primer or identifier. COPE v1.2.5 was used to merge the high-quality paired reads, and each unique nucleotide sequence was defined as a clonotype. MiTCR v1.1 was used to align clonotypes to the IMGT TRBV, TRBD and TRBJ reference segments. Analysis was restricted to V-J combinations with a frequency above 0.0001, which covered 99% to 99.2% of repertoires. The TCS score was defined as F50 (clonal expansion) divided by E x V (chaos), with BLOSUM62-based TCRdist calculated between CDR3 peptides within each V-J. Welch's t-statistics and random forest reduced roughly 500 V-J features to roughly 13, which were used in a naive Bayes classifier (R e1071). The public reads were reanalyzed by TCRdb: fastp trimming at Q25, MiXCR alignment, in-frame beta chains only. Entries are consolidated by CDR3 protein sequence, retaining the most common genes and DNA. The V and J calls shown here were made by TCRdb, not taken from the authors' results. A total of a few hundred thousand distinct CDR3 sequences appear in this sample, roughly an eighth of them only once. The biggest ten clones account for 5.3% of the sample.

A patient counted as having stable Graves' hyperthyroidism if no progression to ophthalmopathy occurred over 18 months of follow-up. Hyperthyroidism patients were newly diagnosed, with disease duration under 2 months, and aged 18 to 65 years. The study excluded patients with uncontrolled infections, other autoimmune diseases, pregnancy or lactation. Diagnoses were established on the basis of clinical symptoms, serum thyroxine and TRAb, thyroid ultrasound, and orbital computed tomography. Ficoll-Paque density gradient centrifugation was used to isolate PBMCs from about 9 ml of fresh peripheral blood. Trizol reagent was used to extract total RNA, and RNA quality was then checked on an Agilent 2100 Bioanalyzer.

The chain links TRBV20-1 with TRBJ2-7, with a tentative D call of TRBD1 or TRBD2, each matching 6 bases. The receptor's source is a woman between 18 and 30 years old with Graves' hyperthyroidism. What was sequenced was blood. The CDR3 protein: CSASSNGRGGYEQYF. The sequenced DNA is TGCAGTGCTAGTTCCAACGGGAGAGGGGGCTACGAGCAGTACTTC.